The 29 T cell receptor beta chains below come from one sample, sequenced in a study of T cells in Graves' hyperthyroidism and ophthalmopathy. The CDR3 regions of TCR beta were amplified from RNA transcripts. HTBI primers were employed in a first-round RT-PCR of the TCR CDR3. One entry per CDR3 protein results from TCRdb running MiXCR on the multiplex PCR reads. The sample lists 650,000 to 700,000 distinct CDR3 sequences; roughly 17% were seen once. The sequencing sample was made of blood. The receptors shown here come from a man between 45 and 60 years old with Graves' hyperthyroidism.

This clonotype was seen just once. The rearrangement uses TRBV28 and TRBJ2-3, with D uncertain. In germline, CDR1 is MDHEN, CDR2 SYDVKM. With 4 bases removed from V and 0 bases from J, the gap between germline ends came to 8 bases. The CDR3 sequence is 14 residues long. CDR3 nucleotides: TGTGCCAGCAGTTCTTGGGCTAGCACAGATACGCAGTATTTT. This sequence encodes CASSSWASTDTQYF.

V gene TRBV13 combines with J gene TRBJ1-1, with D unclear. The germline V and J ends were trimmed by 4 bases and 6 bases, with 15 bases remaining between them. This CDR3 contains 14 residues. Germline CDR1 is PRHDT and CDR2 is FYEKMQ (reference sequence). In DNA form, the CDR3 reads TGTGCCAGCAGCTCGGGTGCCCGAAGGTCTGAAGCTTTCTTT. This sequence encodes CASSSGARRSEAFF.

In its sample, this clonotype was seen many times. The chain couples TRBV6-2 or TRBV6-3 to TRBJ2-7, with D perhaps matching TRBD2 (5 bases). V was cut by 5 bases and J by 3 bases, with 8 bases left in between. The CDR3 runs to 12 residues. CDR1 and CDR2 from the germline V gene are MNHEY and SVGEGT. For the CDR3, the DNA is TGTGCCAGCAGTCGGACTTACTACGAGCAGTACTTC. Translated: CASSRTYYEQYF.

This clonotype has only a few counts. DNA for the CDR3: TGTGCCAGTCACCGGGACGGCAACACTGAAGCTTTCTTT. It yields the protein CASHRDGNTEAFF. The gene calls are TRBV2 and TRBJ1-1; D perhaps matches TRBD1 (5 bases). V shed 9 bases and J shed 2 bases, with 13 bases lying between them. Germline V CDR1 and CDR2: SNHLY, FYNNEI. CDR3 size: 13 residues.

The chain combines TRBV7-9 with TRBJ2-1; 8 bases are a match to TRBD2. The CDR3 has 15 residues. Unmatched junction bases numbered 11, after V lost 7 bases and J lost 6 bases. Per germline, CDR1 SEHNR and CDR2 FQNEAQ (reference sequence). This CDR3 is CASTPPAGEVNEQFF. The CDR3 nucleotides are TGTGCCAGCACCCCACCAGCGGGAGAGGTCAATGAGCAGTTCTTC.

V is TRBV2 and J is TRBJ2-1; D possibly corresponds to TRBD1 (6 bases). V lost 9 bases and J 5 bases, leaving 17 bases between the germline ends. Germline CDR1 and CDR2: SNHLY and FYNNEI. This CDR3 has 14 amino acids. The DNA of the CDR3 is TGTGCCAGTGGCCGACAGGCCGCGAACAATGAGCAGTTCTTC. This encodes CASGRQAANNEQFF.

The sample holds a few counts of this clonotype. The CDR3 DNA reads as TGTGCCAGCAGTTTATTGGGCAGGGAGTTCGGTCAGCCCCAGCATTTT. Translated: CASSLLGREFGQPQHF. V is TRBV28 and J is TRBJ1-5; perhaps TRBD1 as D (5 bases). This CDR3 has 16 amino acids. Germline values: CDR1 MDHEN, CDR2 SYDVKM. V gave up 1 base and J gave up 6 bases, with 16 bases separating them. Full variable domain (rest looked up from reference TRBV28 and TRBJ1-5): DVKVTQSSRYLVKRTGEKVFLECVQDMDHENMFWYRQDPGLGLRLIYFSYDVKMKEKGDIPEGYSVSREKKERFSLILESASTNQTSMYLCASSLLGREFGQPQHFGDGTRLSIL.

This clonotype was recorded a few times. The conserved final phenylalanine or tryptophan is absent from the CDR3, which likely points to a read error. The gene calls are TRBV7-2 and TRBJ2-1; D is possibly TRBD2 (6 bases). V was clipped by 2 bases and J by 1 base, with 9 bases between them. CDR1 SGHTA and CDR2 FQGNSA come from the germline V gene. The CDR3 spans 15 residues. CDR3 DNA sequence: TGTGCCAGCAGCTTATTCGGGGGTTCCTACAATGAGCAGTTCCTC. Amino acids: CASSLFGGSYNEQFL.

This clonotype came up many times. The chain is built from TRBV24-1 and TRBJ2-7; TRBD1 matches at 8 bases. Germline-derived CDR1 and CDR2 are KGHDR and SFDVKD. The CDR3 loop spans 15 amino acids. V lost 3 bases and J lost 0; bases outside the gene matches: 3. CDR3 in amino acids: CATSDIDRGSYEQYF. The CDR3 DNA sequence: TGTGCCACCAGTGATATCGACAGGGGCTCCTACGAGCAGTACTTC.

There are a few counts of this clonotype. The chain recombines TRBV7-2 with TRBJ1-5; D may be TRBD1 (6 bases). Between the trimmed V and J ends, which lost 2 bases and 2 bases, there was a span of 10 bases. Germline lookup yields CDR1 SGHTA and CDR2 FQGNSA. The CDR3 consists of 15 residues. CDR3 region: CASSLRGAGNQPQHF. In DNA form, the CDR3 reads TGTGCCAGCAGCTTACGGGGGGCAGGCAATCAGCCCCAGCATTTT.

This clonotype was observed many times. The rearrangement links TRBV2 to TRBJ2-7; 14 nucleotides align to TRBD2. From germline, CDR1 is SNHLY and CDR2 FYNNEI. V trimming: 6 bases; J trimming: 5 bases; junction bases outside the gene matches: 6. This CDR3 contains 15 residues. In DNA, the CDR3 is TGTGCCAGCAGCTGGGGACTAGCGGGAGCGGACGAGCAGTACTTC. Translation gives CASSWGLAGADEQYF.

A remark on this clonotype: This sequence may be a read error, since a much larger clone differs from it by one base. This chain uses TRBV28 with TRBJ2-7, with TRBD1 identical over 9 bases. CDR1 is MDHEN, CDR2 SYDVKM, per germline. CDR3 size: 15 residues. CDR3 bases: TGTGCCAGCAATCTCCCCGGGACAGGGTTCTACGAGCAGTGCTTC. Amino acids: CASNLPGTGFYEQCF.

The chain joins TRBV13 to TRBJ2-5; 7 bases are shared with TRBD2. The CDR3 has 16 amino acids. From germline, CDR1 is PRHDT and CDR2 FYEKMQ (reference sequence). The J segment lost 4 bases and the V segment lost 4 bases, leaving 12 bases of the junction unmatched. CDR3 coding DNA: TGTGCCAGCAGCTCCATTCTAGCGGAGGGTGGAGAGACCCAGTACTTC. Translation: CASSSILAEGGETQYF.

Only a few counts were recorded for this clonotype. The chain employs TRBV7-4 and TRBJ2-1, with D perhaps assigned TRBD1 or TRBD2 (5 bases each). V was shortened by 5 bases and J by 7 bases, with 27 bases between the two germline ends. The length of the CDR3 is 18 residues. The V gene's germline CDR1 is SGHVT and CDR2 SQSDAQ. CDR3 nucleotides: TGTGCCAGCAGCCCCGCCCCGGGACCGGGGAGCCTGAGGAATGAGCAGTTCTTC. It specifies CASSPAPGPGSLRNEQFF.

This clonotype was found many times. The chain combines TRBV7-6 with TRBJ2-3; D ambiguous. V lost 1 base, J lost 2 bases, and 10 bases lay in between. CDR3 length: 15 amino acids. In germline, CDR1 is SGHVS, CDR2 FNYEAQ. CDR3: CASSLEAHYTDTQYF. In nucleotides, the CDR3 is TGTGCCAGCAGCTTAGAAGCGCACTACACAGATACGCAGTATTTT.

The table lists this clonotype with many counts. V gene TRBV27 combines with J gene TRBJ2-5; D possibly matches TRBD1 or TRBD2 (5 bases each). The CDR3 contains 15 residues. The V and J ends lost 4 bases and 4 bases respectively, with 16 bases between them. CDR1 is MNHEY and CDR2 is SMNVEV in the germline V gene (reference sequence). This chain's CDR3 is CASSSGGTRGETQYF. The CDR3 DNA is TGTGCCAGCAGTTCAGGTGGGACGAGGGGAGAGACCCAGTACTTC.

CDR3 amino acids: CASSMAGTSGMNEQYF. The DNA for the CDR3 is TGTGCCAGTAGTATGGCTGGAACTAGCGGGATGAACGAGCAGTACTTC. This chain links TRBV19 with TRBJ2-7; TRBD2 matches at 10 bases. The V gene's germline CDR1 is LNHDA and CDR2 SQIVND (reference sequence). Trimming removed 3 bases from V and 5 bases from J; junction bases left unmatched: 10. The CDR3 is 16 residues long.

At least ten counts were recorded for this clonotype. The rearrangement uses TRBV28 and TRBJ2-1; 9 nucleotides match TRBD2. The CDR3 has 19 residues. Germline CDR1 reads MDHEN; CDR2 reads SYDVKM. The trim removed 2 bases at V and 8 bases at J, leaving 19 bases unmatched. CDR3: CASSLNPSSHSGSFDEQFF. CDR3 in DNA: TGTGCCAGCAGTTTAAACCCCTCTAGTCATAGCGGGAGTTTTGATGAGCAGTTCTTC.

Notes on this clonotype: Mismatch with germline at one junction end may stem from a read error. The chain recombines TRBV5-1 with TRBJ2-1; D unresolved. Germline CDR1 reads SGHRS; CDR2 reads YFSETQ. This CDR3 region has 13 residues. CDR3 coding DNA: TGTGCCAGCAGCTTCCCCCCTCGCAATGAGCAGTTCTTC. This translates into CASSFPPRNEQFF.

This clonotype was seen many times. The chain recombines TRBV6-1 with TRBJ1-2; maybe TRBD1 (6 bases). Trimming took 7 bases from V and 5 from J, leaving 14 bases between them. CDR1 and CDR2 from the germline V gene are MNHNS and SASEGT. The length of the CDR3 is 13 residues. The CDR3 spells CASTDGQLYGYTF. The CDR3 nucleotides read TGTGCCAGCACCGATGGACAGCTTTATGGCTACACCTTC.

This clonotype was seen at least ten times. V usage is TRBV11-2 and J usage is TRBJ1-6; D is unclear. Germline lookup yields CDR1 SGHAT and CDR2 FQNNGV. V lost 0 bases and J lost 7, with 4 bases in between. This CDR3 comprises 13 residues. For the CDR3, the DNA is TGTGCCAGCAGCTTAGATGGGAATTCACCCCTCCACTTT. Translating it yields CASSLDGNSPLHF.

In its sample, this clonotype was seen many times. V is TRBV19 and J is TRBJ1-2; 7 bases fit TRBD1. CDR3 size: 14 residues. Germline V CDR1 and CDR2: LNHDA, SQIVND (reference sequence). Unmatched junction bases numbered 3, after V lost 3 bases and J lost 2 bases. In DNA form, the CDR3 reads TGTGCCAGTAGTATGCAACAGGGGAACTATGGCTACACCTTC. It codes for CASSMQQGNYGYTF. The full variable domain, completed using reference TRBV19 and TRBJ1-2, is DGGITQSPKYLFRKEGQNVTLSCEQNLNHDAMYWYRQDPGQGLRLIYYSQIVNDFQKGDIAEGYSVSREKKESFPLTVTSAQKNPTAFYLCASSMQQGNYGYTFGSGTRLTVV.

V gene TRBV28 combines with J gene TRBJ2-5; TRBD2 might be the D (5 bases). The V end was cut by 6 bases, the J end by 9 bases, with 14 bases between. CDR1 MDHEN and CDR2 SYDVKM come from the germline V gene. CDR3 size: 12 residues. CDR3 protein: CASRLGSESQYF. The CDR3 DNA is TGTGCCAGCAGACTAGGGTCGGAGTCCCAGTACTTC.

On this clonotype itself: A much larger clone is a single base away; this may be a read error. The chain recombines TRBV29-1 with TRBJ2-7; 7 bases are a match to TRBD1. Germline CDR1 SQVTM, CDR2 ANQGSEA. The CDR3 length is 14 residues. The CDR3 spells CSVEGDSVSYVQYF. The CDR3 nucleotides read TGCAGCGTTGAGGGGGACAGTGTCTCCTACGTGCAGTACTTC.

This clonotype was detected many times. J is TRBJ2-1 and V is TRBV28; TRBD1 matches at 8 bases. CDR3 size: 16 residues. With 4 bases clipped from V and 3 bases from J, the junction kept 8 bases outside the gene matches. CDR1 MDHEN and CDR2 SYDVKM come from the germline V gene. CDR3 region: CASSSPTGTGYNEQFF. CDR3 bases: TGTGCCAGCAGTTCACCGACCGGGACAGGCTACAATGAGCAGTTCTTC.

CDR3 sequence (DNA): TGTGCCAGCAGTGAATTTGGAGGGGCGATTACAGATACGCAGTATTTT. Translation gives CASSEFGGAITDTQYF. The V gene is TRBV6-1, the J gene TRBJ2-3; tentatively, D is TRBD2 (6 bases). V was trimmed by 2 bases and J by 3 bases, leaving 15 bases between them. Germline CDR1 is MNHNS and CDR2 is SASEGT. This CDR3 is 16 amino acids long.

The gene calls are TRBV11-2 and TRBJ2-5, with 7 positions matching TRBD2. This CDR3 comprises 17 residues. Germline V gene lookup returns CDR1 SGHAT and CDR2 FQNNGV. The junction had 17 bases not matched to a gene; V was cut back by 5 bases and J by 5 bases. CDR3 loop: CASSQDNGGGEWETQYF. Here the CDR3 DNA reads TGTGCCAGCAGCCAAGATAACGGCGGGGGTGAATGGGAGACCCAGTACTTC.

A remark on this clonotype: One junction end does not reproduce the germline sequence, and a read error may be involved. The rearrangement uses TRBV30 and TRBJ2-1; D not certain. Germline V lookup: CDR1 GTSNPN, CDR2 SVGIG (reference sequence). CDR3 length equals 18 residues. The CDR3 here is CAWTSRDHPHSSYNGQFF. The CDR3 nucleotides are TGTGCCTGGACCTCAAGAGACCACCCGCACAGCTCCTACAATGGGCAGTTCTTC. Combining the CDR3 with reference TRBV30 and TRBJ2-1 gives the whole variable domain SQTIHQWPATLVQPVGSPLSLECTVEGTSNPNLYWYRQAAGRGLQLLFYSVGIGQISSEVPQNLSASRPQDRQFILSSKKLLLSDSGFYLCAWTSRDHPHSSYNGQFFGPGTRLTVL.

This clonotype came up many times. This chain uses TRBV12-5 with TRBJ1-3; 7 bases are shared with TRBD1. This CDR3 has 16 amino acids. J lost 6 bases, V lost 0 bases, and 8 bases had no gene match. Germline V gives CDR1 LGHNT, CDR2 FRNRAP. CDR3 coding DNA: TGTGCTAGTGGTTTGGTCCCCACAGGGGAGGAAAACACCATATATTTT. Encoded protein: CASGLVPTGEENTIYF.